This entry lists 32 T cell receptor beta chains sequenced from one sample in a study of CD8 T cells in Susac syndrome. Reverse transcription of roughly 0.45 to 1 ug RNA used random hexamers. From the immunoSEQ multiplex PCR reads, TCRdb called clonotypes with MiXCR, one entry per CDR3 protein. The sample yields 240,000 or so distinct CDR3 sequences, 90% to 96% seen once. Sequenced input: CD4+ T cells from PBMCs. These receptors originate from a human donor with Susac syndrome.

The rearrangement uses TRBV4-2 and TRBJ2-1; 8 bases are shared with TRBD2. Losses at the gene ends were 1 base for V and 1 base for J; bases not matched to a gene: 6. Germline CDR1 and CDR2: LGHNA and YNFKEQ. CDR3 length: 17 residues. The CDR3 DNA reads as TGTGCCAGCAGCCAAGGGCGGACTAGCAGTTCCTACAATGAGCAGTTCTTC. This encodes CASSQGRTSSSYNEQFF.

This rearrangement joins TRBV29-1 to TRBJ2-1; no reliable D call. The CDR3 loop spans 10 amino acids. Trimming shortened V by 4 bases and J by 9 bases, and 7 bases separated the two germline ends. Germline CDR1 is SQVTM and CDR2 is ANQGSEA. The CDR3 sequence: CSVAWGEQFF. In DNA form, the CDR3 reads TGCAGCGTTGCGTGGGGTGAGCAGTTCTTC.

The genes are TRBV7-6 and TRBJ2-1; tentatively, D is TRBD2 (5 bases). V was clipped by 2 bases and J by 0 bases, with 8 bases between them. CDR1 and CDR2 from the germline V gene are SGHVS and FNYEAQ. The length of the CDR3 is 15 residues. CDR3 in amino acids: CASSLSSNSYNEQFF. In DNA form, the CDR3 reads TGTGCCAGCAGCTTATCTAGCAACTCCTACAATGAGCAGTTCTTC.

The J gene is TRBJ2-2, the V gene TRBV7-3; D uncertain. The germline V gene has CDR1 SGHTA and CDR2 FQGTGA. V lost 5 bases and J 7 bases, leaving 20 bases between the germline ends. The CDR3 consists of 16 residues. The CDR3 is CASSQIGATQHGELFF. For the CDR3, the DNA is TGTGCCAGCAGCCAGATAGGAGCGACTCAACACGGGGAGCTGTTTTTT. The full variable domain, rest sourced from reference TRBV7-3 and TRBJ2-2, is GAGVSQTPSNKVTEKGKYVELRCDPISGHTALYWYRQSLGQGPEFLIYFQGTGAADDSGLPNDRFFAVRPEGSVSTLKIQRTERGDSAVYLCASSQIGATQHGELFFGEGSRLTVL.

This clonotype was seen just once. The CDR3: CASIQGTSSYEQYF. The CDR3 DNA reads as TGTGCCAGCATCCAGGGGACAAGCTCCTACGAGCAGTACTTC. The chain has TRBV6-1 and TRBJ2-7, with a tentative D call TRBD1 (6 bases). This CDR3 comprises 14 residues. Trimming took off 7 bases at V and 0 bases at J, with 13 bases between the two ends. Germline CDR1 and CDR2: MNHNS and SASEGT.

V and J are TRBV5-1 and TRBJ1-2; 8 bases are shared with TRBD1. The CDR3 length is 12 residues. Germline V lookup: CDR1 SGHRS, CDR2 YFSETQ. Trimming removed 4 bases from V and 7 bases from J; junction bases left unmatched: 3. The CDR3 sequence: CASSAGQGGYTF. The CDR3 bases are TGCGCCAGCAGCGCCGGACAGGGTGGCTACACCTTC.

The chain couples TRBV29-1 to TRBJ2-1; tentative D call: TRBD1 (7 bases). The CDR3 has 15 amino acids. Trimming removed 7 bases at V and 0 bases at J, with 16 bases between. The germline V gene encodes CDR1 SQVTM and CDR2 ANQGSEA. The CDR3: CSASTGTPSYNEQFF. In nucleotides, the CDR3 is TGCAGCGCATCGACAGGGACTCCCTCCTACAATGAGCAGTTCTTC.

As DNA, the CDR3 is TGTGCCACCCACGCGGGTCAGAACACCGGGGAGCTGTTTTTT. Protein product: CATHAGQNTGELFF. The rearrangement joins TRBV28 to TRBJ2-2, with D perhaps TRBD2 (5 bases). This CDR3 is 14 amino acids long. Deletions cut 10 bases from V and 1 base from J, with 13 bases between. Germline V gives CDR1 MDHEN, CDR2 SYDVKM.

V is TRBV29-1 and J is TRBJ1-1; 7 nucleotides line up with TRBD1. The CDR3 runs 14 residues. Trimming at V came to 4 bases and at J to 0 bases, leaving 5 bases not matched to a gene. The germline V gene encodes CDR1 SQVTM and CDR2 ANQGSEA. The CDR3 nucleotides are TGCAGCGTTGCGCAGGGGGGCATGAACACTGAAGCTTTCTTT. The encoded protein is CSVAQGGMNTEAFF. Full variable domain (outside the CDR3, taken from reference TRBV29-1 and TRBJ1-1): SAVISQKPSRDICQRGTSLTIQCQVDSQVTMMFWYRQQPGQSLTLIATANQGSEATYESGFVIDKFPISRPNLTFSTLTVSNMSPEDSSIYLCSVAQGGMNTEAFFGQGTRLTVV.

CDR3 residues: CASGTSGGKALNRQFF. The CDR3 bases are TGTGCCAGTGGGACTAGCGGGGGGAAGGCCTTAAACAGGCAGTTCTTC. This chain uses TRBV19 with TRBJ2-1; 15 bases are shared with TRBD2. V dropped 8 bases and J dropped 12; count of bases not matched to a gene: 14. Germline CDR1 is LNHDA and CDR2 is SQIVND (reference sequence). The CDR3 runs 16 residues.

The rearrangement uses TRBV12-3 or TRBV12-4 and TRBJ1-2, with TRBD1 matching over 12 bases. V shed 1 base, J shed 4 bases, and the junction held 1 base outside the gene matches. The CDR3 has 15 residues. The CDR3 reads CASSLGDRGPYGYTF. The CDR3 nucleotides are TGTGCCAGCAGTTTAGGGGACAGGGGGCCCTATGGCTACACCTTC.

The CDR3 DNA reads as TGCAGCGGACAGACAACAACTAATGAAAAACTGTTTTTT. Translating gives CSGQTTTNEKLFF. The rearrangement joins TRBV29-1 to TRBJ1-4; a weak D match, TRBD1 (5 bases). Germline lookup yields CDR1 SQVTM and CDR2 ANQGSEA. The CDR3 runs to 13 residues. The V gene lost 7 bases and the J gene lost 0 bases, with 9 bases spanning the gap.

This sequence joins TRBV3-1 and TRBJ1-5, with a tentative D call TRBD1 (5 bases). CDR1 is LGHDT and CDR2 is YNNKEL in the germline V gene (reference sequence). The CDR3 extends over 13 amino acids. The V and J ends lost 11 bases and 10 bases respectively, with 21 bases between them. In nucleotides, the CDR3 is TGTGCCTCGAAGGGACCGGGGCAATCTCCCCAGCATTTT. It specifies CASKGPGQSPQHF.

V gene TRBV6-5 combines with J gene TRBJ2-7; D not certain. Trimming shortened V by 0 bases and J by 6 bases, and 12 bases separated the two germline ends. The CDR3 has 14 residues. Germline V gene lookup returns CDR1 MNHEY and CDR2 SVGAGI. As DNA, the CDR3 is TGTGCCAGCAGTTACTCGTTCCAAGGGTCCGAGCAGTACTTC. It specifies CASSYSFQGSEQYF.

The chain recombines TRBV5-1 with TRBJ2-5, with D hard to call. Per germline, CDR1 SGHRS and CDR2 YFSETQ. V lost 4 bases, J lost 2 bases, and 12 bases lay in between. CDR3 size: 14 residues. This CDR3 is CASSTVSQQETQYF. CDR3 sequence (DNA): TGCGCCAGCAGCACCGTGTCCCAGCAAGAGACCCAGTACTTC.

This chain uses TRBV20-1 with TRBJ2-7, with 8 bases lining up with TRBD2. The CDR3 sequence is 14 residues long. V lost 6 bases, J lost 2 bases, and 9 bases stayed unmatched. Germline lookup yields CDR1 DFQATT and CDR2 SNEGSKA (reference sequence). The CDR3 protein is CSALRLARAYEQYF. The CDR3 nucleotides read TGCAGTGCCCTTAGACTAGCGAGGGCCTACGAGCAGTACTTC.

This chain links TRBV1 with TRBJ2-1; TRBD1 is the table's D call, not checked against the DNA. TRBV1 is noted as a pseudogene. CDR3 length: 14 residues. CDR3 bases: TGCACCAGCAGCCAAACCGGGCAGAACAATGAGCAGTTCTTC. Its protein product is CTSSQTGQNNEQFF.

The gene calls are TRBV20-1 and TRBJ1-5, with 8 bases identical to TRBD1. Losses at the gene ends were 6 bases for V and 2 bases for J; bases not matched to a gene: 6. The CDR3 extends over 14 amino acids. Germline V CDR1 and CDR2: DFQATT, SNEGSKA (reference sequence). The CDR3 DNA follows: TGCAGTGCGGAGACAGGGGACGGCAATCAGCCCCAGCATTTT. Translating it yields CSAETGDGNQPQHF.

The V call is TRBV7-9, the J call TRBJ2-1; D is tentatively TRBD1 or TRBD2 (5 bases each). Germline values: CDR1 SEHNR, CDR2 FQNEAQ (reference sequence). Trimming stripped 4 bases from V and 9 bases from J, with 10 bases between. The CDR3 runs to 12 residues. The CDR3 loop is CASSYDSGEQFF. The CDR3 nucleotides are TGTGCCAGCAGCTATGACAGCGGTGAGCAGTTCTTC. Complete variable domain (other parts from reference TRBV7-9 and TRBJ2-1): DTGVSQNPRHKITKRGQNVTFRCDPISEHNRLYWYRQTLGQGPEFLTYFQNEAQLEKSRLLSDRFSAERPKGSFSTLEIQRTEQGDSAMYLCASSYDSGEQFFGPGTRLTVL.

The rearrangement links TRBV18 to TRBJ1-2, with D perhaps TRBD1 (5 bases). V lost 5 bases to trimming and J lost 3 bases, with 16 bases between them. Germline CDR1 and CDR2: KGHSH and LQKENI. The CDR3 extends over 15 amino acids. CDR3 sequence: CASSTRQPAHYGYTF. In DNA, the CDR3 is TGTGCCAGCTCAACTCGACAGCCTGCGCACTATGGCTACACCTTC.

This chain uses TRBV12-3 or TRBV12-4 with TRBJ2-1, with 8 bases lining up with TRBD2. Trimming removed 7 bases from V and 4 bases from J; junction bases left unmatched: 9. This CDR3 comprises 15 residues. CDR3 DNA sequence: TGTGCCAGCACCCTAAGCGGGAGTCAGTACAATGAGCAGTTCTTC. This gives the protein CASTLSGSQYNEQFF.

The chain uses TRBV9 and TRBJ2-3, with D possibly being TRBD1 (6 bases). CDR1 is SGDLS, CDR2 YYNGEE, per germline. The CDR3 is made up of 14 amino acids. The germline V and J ends were trimmed by 3 bases and 2 bases, with 10 bases remaining between them. The CDR3: CASSADRYTDTQYF. The CDR3 region has the DNA TGTGCCAGCAGCGCTGACAGGTACACAGATACGCAGTATTTT. The full variable domain, completed using reference TRBV9 and TRBJ2-3, is DSGVTQTPKHLITATGQRVTLRCSPRSGDLSVYWYQQSLDQGLQFLIQYYNGEERAKGNILERFSAQQFPDLHSELNLSSLELGDSALYFCASSADRYTDTQYFGPGTRLTVL.

The J gene is TRBJ2-7, the V gene TRBV20-1, with 10 bases aligning to TRBD1. The CDR3 totals 12 residues. From germline, CDR1 is DFQATT and CDR2 SNEGSKA (reference sequence). The CDR3 protein is CSAGTGVREQYF. In nucleotides, the CDR3 is TGCAGCGCCGGGACAGGGGTACGTGAGCAGTACTTC.

The chain is built from TRBV12-3 or TRBV12-4 and TRBJ1-1; no firm D call. The CDR3 is 15 amino acids. V dropped 6 bases and J dropped 1 base, with 15 bases sitting between them. The CDR3: CASSRPKVGNTEAFF. CDR3 bases: TGTGCCAGCAGCCGTCCTAAGGTGGGGAACACTGAAGCTTTCTTT.

V and J are TRBV6-5 and TRBJ1-1, with D perhaps TRBD1 (5 bases). Deletions cut 2 bases from V and 1 base from J, with 5 bases between. CDR1 is MNHEY and CDR2 is SVGAGI in the germline V gene. The CDR3 spans 13 residues. This CDR3 reads CASSYGQNTEAFF. CDR3 coding DNA: TGTGCCAGCAGTTACGGACAGAACACTGAAGCTTTCTTT.

The chain employs TRBV12-3 or TRBV12-4 and TRBJ1-5, with D tentatively TRBD1 (5 bases). This CDR3 has 13 residues. V was cut by 10 bases and J by 2 bases, with 12 bases left in between. CDR3 sequence reads: CATSGGGNQPQHF. CDR3 bases: TGTGCCACCTCCGGGGGGGGCAATCAGCCCCAGCATTTT.

CDR3 loop: CASRTGDVSTDTQYF. Here the CDR3 DNA reads TGTGCCAGCAGGACCGGGGATGTAAGCACAGATACGCAGTATTTT. V is TRBV27 and J is TRBJ2-3; the D gene is possibly TRBD2 (5 bases). Germline CDR1 and CDR2: MNHEY and SMNVEV (reference sequence). Trimming pared 6 bases from V and 0 bases from J, leaving 13 bases between. There are 15 residues in the CDR3.

The chain recombines TRBV6-6 with TRBJ2-7; 7 nucleotides agree with TRBD1. This CDR3 has 15 amino acids. The V and J ends lost 2 bases and 3 bases, in that order; junction bases with no gene match: 7. CDR1 is MNHNY, CDR2 SVGAGI, per germline (reference sequence). DNA for the CDR3: TGTGCCAGCAGTTACCCCCCGGGACAGAGCTACGAGCAGTACTTC. This sequence encodes CASSYPPGQSYEQYF.

The chain has TRBV27 and TRBJ1-2, with 9 bases fitting TRBD1. The ends lost 5 bases at V and 7 bases at J; junction bases unmatched: 8. The CDR3 has 14 amino acids. Germline V gene data show CDR1 as MNHEY and CDR2 as SMNVEV (reference sequence). The CDR3 bases are TGTGCCAGCAGTCACCATACAGGGGGCGCTGGCTACACCTTC. Its protein is CASSHHTGGAGYTF.

The chain is built from TRBV11-2 and TRBJ2-1; D unclear. The ends were cut back, 6 bases at V and 2 bases at J, with 14 bases in the middle. The germline CDR1 and CDR2 sequences are SGHAT and FQNNGV. This CDR3 has 15 residues. CDR3 nucleotide sequence: TGTGCCAGCAGGGGTTTGGGTAATACCTACAATGAGCAGTTCTTC. Amino acid sequence: CASRGLGNTYNEQFF. Full variable domain (missing parts from reference TRBV11-2 and TRBJ2-1): EAGVAQSPRYKIIEKRQSVAFWCNPISGHATLYWYQQILGQGPKLLIQFQNNGVVDDSQLPKDRFSAERLKGVDSTLKIQPAKLEDSAVYLCASRGLGNTYNEQFFGPGTRLTVL.

This clonotype has only one observation. The rearrangement uses TRBV30 and TRBJ1-2, with no clear D. V was cut by 2 bases and J by 5 bases, with 12 bases left in between. Germline V lookup: CDR1 GTSNPN, CDR2 SVGIG (reference sequence). This CDR3 spans 13 amino acids. CDR3 coding DNA: TGTGCCTGGAGTTCCGGTCCCGTATATGGCTACACCTTC. Protein sequence: CAWSSGPVYGYTF.

This chain links TRBV27 with TRBJ1-3, with 9 bases that match TRBD1. The CDR3 spans 16 residues. Trimming cost V 0 bases and J 4 bases; bases outside gene matches: 4. CDR1 MNHEY and CDR2 SMNVEV come from the germline V gene (reference sequence). The CDR3: CASSLSIGTGGNTIYF. CDR3 nucleotides: TGTGCCAGCAGTTTATCGATTGGGACAGGGGGAAACACCATATATTTT.